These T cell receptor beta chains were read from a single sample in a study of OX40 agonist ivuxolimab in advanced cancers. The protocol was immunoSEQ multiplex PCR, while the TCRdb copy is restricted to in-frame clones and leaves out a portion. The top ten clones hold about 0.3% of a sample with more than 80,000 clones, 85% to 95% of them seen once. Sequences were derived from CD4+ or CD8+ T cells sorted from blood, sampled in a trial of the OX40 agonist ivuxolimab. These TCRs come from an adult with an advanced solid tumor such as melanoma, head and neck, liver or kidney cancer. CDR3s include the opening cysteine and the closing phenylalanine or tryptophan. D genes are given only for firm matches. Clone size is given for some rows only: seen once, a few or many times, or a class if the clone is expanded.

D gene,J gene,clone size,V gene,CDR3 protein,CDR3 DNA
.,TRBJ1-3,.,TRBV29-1,CSVIGGTNSGNTIYF,TGCAGCGTCATTGGTGGCACCAACTCTGGAAACACCATATATTTT
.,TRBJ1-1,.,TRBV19,CASSEGVGGEAFF,TGTGCCAGTAGTGAAGGGGTAGGTGGTGAAGCTTTCTTT
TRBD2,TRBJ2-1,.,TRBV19,CASSIDLLAGLEQFF,TGTGCCAGTAGTATAGATCTGCTAGCGGGTCTCGAGCAGTTCTTC
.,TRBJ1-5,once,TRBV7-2,CASSYRQGNQPQHF,TGTGCCAGCAGTTATAGACAGGGCAATCAGCCCCAGCATTTT
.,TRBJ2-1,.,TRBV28,CASSFRLRDTYNEQFF,TGTGCCAGCAGTTTTCGACTTCGTGACACGTACAATGAGCAGTTCTTC
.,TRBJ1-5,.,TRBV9,CASSVDWGPQPQHF,TGTGCCAGCAGCGTAGACTGGGGGCCACAGCCCCAGCATTTT
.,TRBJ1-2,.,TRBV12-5,CASGLGQASQDTF,TGTGCTAGTGGTTTGGGGCAGGCCTCGCAGGACACCTTC
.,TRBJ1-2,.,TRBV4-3,CASSQKQSNYGYTF,TGCGCCAGCAGCCAAAAACAGTCTAACTATGGCTACACCTTC
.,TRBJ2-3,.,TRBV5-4,CARAGATQYF,TGTGCCAGGGCGGGGGCGACGCAGTATTTT
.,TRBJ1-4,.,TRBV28,CASSLYAENEKLFF,TGTGCCAGCAGTTTATATGCAGAAAATGAAAAACTGTTTTTT
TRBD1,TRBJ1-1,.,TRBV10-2,CASRGQGVSEAFF,TGCGCCAGCAGGGGACAGGGGGTTTCTGAAGCTTTCTTT
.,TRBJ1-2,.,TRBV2,CASSAWKGNYGYTF,TGTGCCAGCAGCGCCTGGAAGGGTAACTATGGCTACACCTTC
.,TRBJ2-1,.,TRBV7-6,CASSLAPSSNEQFF,TGTGCCAGCAGCTTAGCGCCTAGCAGCAATGAGCAGTTCTTC
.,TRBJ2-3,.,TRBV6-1,CASSERADTQYF,TGTGCCAGCAGTGAAAGGGCAGATACGCAGTATTTT
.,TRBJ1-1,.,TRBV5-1,CASSRDRDEAFF,TGCGCCAGCAGCAGAGACCGAGATGAAGCTTTCTTT
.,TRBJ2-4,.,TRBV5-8,CASSLGPSTPPYF,TGTGCCAGCAGCTTGGGGCCGTCGACTCCGCCGTACTTC
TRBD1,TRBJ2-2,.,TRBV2,CASSARTGAPQTLFF,TGTGCCAGCAGTGCCAGGACAGGGGCCCCTCAAACGCTGTTTTTT
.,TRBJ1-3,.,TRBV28,CASSPPSGNTIYF,TGTGCCAGCAGCCCCCCATCTGGAAACACCATATATTTT
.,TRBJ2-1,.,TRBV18,CASSPRVGAGRGDEQFF,TGTGCCAGCTCACCCCGAGTCGGGGCTGGGAGAGGGGATGAGCAGTTCTTC
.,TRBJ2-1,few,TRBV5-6,CASSQGRLVYNEQFF,TGTGCCAGCAGCCAGGGCCGACTCGTGTACAATGAGCAGTTCTTC
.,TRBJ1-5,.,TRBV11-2,CASSLTGNFGQPQHF,TGTGCCAGCAGCTTAACTGGGAATTTCGGTCAGCCCCAGCATTTT
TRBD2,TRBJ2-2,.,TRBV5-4,CASSLEGGRGVTGELFF,TGTGCCAGCAGCTTGGAAGGCGGGAGGGGGGTCACCGGGGAGCTGTTTTTT
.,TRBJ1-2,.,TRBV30,CAWSPGGYGYTF,TGTGCCTGGAGTCCCGGGGGGTATGGCTACACCTTC
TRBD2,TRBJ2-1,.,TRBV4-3,CASSQDRSLAGDNEQFF,TGCGCCAGCAGCCAAGATCGATCCCTAGCGGGAGACAATGAGCAGTTCTTC
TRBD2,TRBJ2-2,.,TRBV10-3,CATSGSSGELFF,TGTGCCACAAGCGGGAGCTCCGGGGAGCTGTTTTTT